The 18 T cell receptor beta chains in this list originate from one sample, sequenced in a study of technical replicates of blood from a few donors. The data were produced by immunoSEQ multiplex PCR, yet TCRdb's version contains in-frame clones alone and is incomplete. This sample has 98,000 or so clones; roughly 96% occur once, and the top ten carry over 0.2%. Source material: T cells isolated from PBMCs. The receptor set was obtained from a human donor in good health.

This chain joins TRBV28 and TRBJ2-1; TRBD1 matches at 10 bases. CDR1 MDHEN and CDR2 SYDVKM come from the germline V gene. J lost 7 bases, V lost 4 bases, and 10 bases had no gene match. The CDR3 contains 16 residues. The CDR3: CASSYRTGGGRNEQFF. CDR3 nucleotides: TGTGCCAGCAGTTACCGGACAGGGGGAGGTCGGAATGAGCAGTTCTTC. Combining the CDR3 with reference TRBV28 and TRBJ2-1 gives the whole variable domain DVKVTQSSRYLVKRTGEKVFLECVQDMDHENMFWYRQDPGLGLRLIYFSYDVKMKEKGDIPEGYSVSREKKERFSLILESASTNQTSMYLCASSYRTGGGRNEQFFGPGTRLTVL.

The chain joins TRBV7-9 to TRBJ2-1, with a weak D call TRBD2 (5 bases). The germline gives CDR1 SEHNR, CDR2 FQNEAQ (reference sequence). V shed 2 bases and J shed 9 bases, with 23 bases lying between them. The CDR3 has 17 amino acids. The CDR3 DNA reads TGTGCCAGCAGCTTAAGATCTGGCGGCCGCGGGTTAGGTGAGCAGTTCTTC. This encodes CASSLRSGGRGLGEQFF.

The V call is TRBV4-1, the J call TRBJ2-2; D uncertain. The CDR3 runs 16 residues. Trimming removed 5 bases from V and 1 base from J, with 14 bases in between. The germline gives CDR1 MGHRA, CDR2 YSYEKL. CDR3 sequence: CASSAPERENTGELFF. Here the CDR3 DNA reads TGCGCCAGCAGCGCCCCGGAGAGAGAGAACACCGGGGAGCTGTTTTTT.

V usage is TRBV5-1 and J usage is TRBJ1-1; the match to TRBD1 covers 7 bases. V lost 3 bases to trimming and J lost 1 base; unmatched junction nucleotides: 3. Per the germline V gene, CDR1 is SGHRS and CDR2 is YFSETQ. The CDR3 is 14 residues long. Written as DNA, the CDR3 is TGCGCCAGCAGCTGGGGGACAGAGAACACTGAAGCTTTCTTT. It yields the protein CASSWGTENTEAFF.

V usage is TRBV7-9 and J usage is TRBJ2-1; 9 nucleotides match TRBD2. This CDR3 comprises 16 residues. Germline values: CDR1 SEHNR, CDR2 FQNEAQ (reference sequence). Germline trimming cut 4 bases from V and 10 bases from J; bases unmatched to any gene: 14. The CDR3 here is CASSWSGAGGLAEQFF. CDR3 nucleotide sequence: TGTGCCAGCAGCTGGTCTGGGGCGGGAGGGTTAGCCGAGCAGTTCTTC.

This rearrangement joins TRBV7-9 to TRBJ2-5, with D perhaps TRBD1 (5 bases). Germline V gives CDR1 SEHNR, CDR2 FQNEAQ (reference sequence). The CDR3 spans 11 residues. V was clipped by 1 base and J by 11 bases, with 8 bases between them. This CDR3 reads CASSLDRFQYF. In DNA form, the CDR3 reads TGTGCCAGCAGCTTAGACAGGTTTCAGTACTTC.

The gene calls are TRBV6-5 and TRBJ1-5, with D perhaps matching TRBD1 (5 bases). V lost 2 bases, J lost 6 bases, and 11 bases lay in between. The germline V gene encodes CDR1 MNHEY and CDR2 SVGAGI. CDR3 length: 14 amino acids. The DNA of the CDR3 is TGTGCCAGCAGTTACCAGGGAAAGGGTCAGCCCCAGCATTTT. Its translation: CASSYQGKGQPQHF.

This clone was picked up a small number of times. The chain links TRBV6-5 to TRBJ2-7; 8 bases align to TRBD2. The CDR3 loop spans 15 amino acids. Germline V gene data show CDR1 as MNHEY and CDR2 as SVGAGI. J gave up 5 bases and V 6 bases, and 12 bases lay outside the gene matches. CDR3 region: CASRDGGGGPNEQYF. The CDR3 DNA is TGTGCCAGCAGGGATGGTGGCGGGGGGCCCAACGAGCAGTACTTC.

The chain carries TRBV7-9 and TRBJ2-5; TRBD2 matches at 7 bases. The CDR3 sequence is 14 residues long. Trimming removed 3 bases from V and 5 bases from J; junction bases left unmatched: 6. Germline V CDR1 and CDR2: SEHNR, FQNEAQ (reference sequence). The CDR3 DNA reads TGTGCCAGCAGCTTGACATCCGGGGGGGAGACCCAGTACTTC. Translated, it gives CASSLTSGGETQYF.

V and J are TRBV10-1 and TRBJ1-3; D is ambiguous. The germline V and J ends were trimmed by 10 bases and 0 bases, with 10 bases remaining between them. Germline CDR1 and CDR2: WNHNN and SYGVQD (reference sequence). The CDR3 totals 13 residues. The CDR3 region is CATSAGSGNTIYF. The CDR3 DNA reads as TGCGCCACCAGCGCGGGCTCTGGAAACACCATATATTTT.

V and J are TRBV11-2 and TRBJ2-5; 8 nucleotides match TRBD2. This CDR3 region has 16 residues. CDR1 SGHAT and CDR2 FQNNGV come from the germline V gene. V lost 5 bases, J lost 1 base, and 9 bases stayed unmatched. The CDR3 DNA follows: TGTGCCAGCAGCCGAACAATAGCGGGGCCCCAAGAGACCCAGTACTTC. Translation gives CASSRTIAGPQETQYF. Combining the CDR3 with reference TRBV11-2 and TRBJ2-5 gives the whole variable domain EAGVAQSPRYKIIEKRQSVAFWCNPISGHATLYWYQQILGQGPKLLIQFQNNGVVDDSQLPKDRFSAERLKGVDSTLKIQPAKLEDSAVYLCASSRTIAGPQETQYFGPGTRLLVL.

J is TRBJ2-1 and V is TRBV30, with TRBD1 matching over 7 bases. The CDR3 spans 13 residues. CDR1 is GTSNPN and CDR2 is SVGIG in the germline V gene (reference sequence). V was pared by 2 bases and J by 9 bases, with 7 bases of the junction left unmatched. CDR3 DNA sequence: TGTGCCTGGAGTATTGTACAGGGGTTTGAGCAGTTCTTC. This sequence encodes CAWSIVQGFEQFF.

The V and J genes are TRBV19 and TRBJ2-1; TRBD1 aligns across 8 bases. This CDR3 has 15 amino acids. From germline, CDR1 is LNHDA and CDR2 SQIVND (reference sequence). With 10 bases clipped from V and 4 bases from J, the junction kept 12 bases outside the gene matches. Here the CDR3 DNA reads TGTGCCACCGCCCAATCCGGGACAGGATACAATGAGCAGTTCTTC. It encodes CATAQSGTGYNEQFF.

The chain uses TRBV7-9 and TRBJ1-4; D unresolved. Germline V gene lookup returns CDR1 SEHNR and CDR2 FQNEAQ (reference sequence). The CDR3 loop spans 15 amino acids. Deletions cut 2 bases from V and 4 bases from J, with 11 bases between. This CDR3 is CASSLNSGYNEKLFF. CDR3 nucleotide sequence: TGTGCCAGCAGCTTAAACTCAGGATATAATGAAAAACTGTTTTTT.

This chain links TRBV5-1 with TRBJ2-1, with 12 bases fitting TRBD2. The germline CDR1 and CDR2 sequences are SGHRS and YFSETQ. The CDR3 is 16 amino acids. V dropped 4 bases and J dropped 4; count of bases not matched to a gene: 6. The CDR3 nucleotides are TGCGCCAGCAGCACACTAGCGGGAGGAGGGTACAATGAGCAGTTCTTC. It specifies CASSTLAGGGYNEQFF.

The rearrangement uses TRBV5-1 and TRBJ1-6; TRBD1 might be the D (5 bases). The V end lost 4 bases, the J end lost 3 bases, and 11 bases lay between the germline ends. Germline assignment: CDR1 SGHRS and CDR2 YFSETQ. The CDR3 consists of 15 residues. The CDR3 region is CASSLDTNYNSPLHF. The DNA for the CDR3 is TGCGCCAGCAGCCTGGACACCAACTATAATTCACCCCTCCACTTT.

The chain combines TRBV5-4 with TRBJ1-1, with D hard to call. V was shortened by 0 bases and J by 0 bases, with 9 bases between the two germline ends. Germline CDR1 SGHNT, CDR2 YYREEE (reference sequence). This CDR3 region has 15 residues. The CDR3 DNA is TGTGCCAGCAGCTTGGCCGAGCTCATGAACACTGAAGCTTTCTTT. It specifies CASSLAELMNTEAFF.

The V gene is TRBV6-1, the J gene TRBJ2-2; 8 bases line up with TRBD2. The CDR3 loop spans 16 amino acids. CDR1 is MNHNS and CDR2 is SASEGT in the germline V gene. After removal of 1 base from V and 1 base from J, the junction contained 2 bases not matched to a gene. The CDR3 DNA reads as TGTGCCAGCAGTGAAGTAACTAGCGGGAACACCGGGGAGCTGTTTTTT. This translates into CASSEVTSGNTGELFF.